These T cell receptor beta chains were read from a single sample in a study of shared clonotypes between healthy human individuals. Clones were read by immunoSEQ multiplex PCR, and TCRdb kept only the in-frame ones, dropping some. The data contain roughly 1 million clones, 70% to 80% of them singletons. Specimen: memory CD4+ T cells from PBMCs. Every receptor here comes from a man between 18 and 35 years old in good health. Some clones in this sample may be carry-over from other donors' samples. Each CDR3 is given with its conserved first and last residue. The D gene is left open where the match is weak.

D gene,CDR3 length,V gene,CDR3 protein
.,13,TRBV5-4,CASSSRQNYEQYF
.,15,TRBV28,CASSITRDTNEKLFF
.,13,TRBV30,CAWKGNRNTEAFF
.,15,TRBV2,CASSTRRGRGETQYF
.,14,TRBV5-1,CASSFSTTGNTIYF
.,17,TRBV28,CASSFETGGEAKNIQYF
TRBD1,14,TRBV4-1,CASRPGGQGAEQYF
.,13,TRBV4-1,CASSQGPLYEQYF
TRBD1,15,TRBV19,CASRPYRGNTGELFF
.,15,TRBV10-3,CAISESGRGDTEAFF
TRBD1,15,TRBV18,CASSRTGGENQPQHF
.,13,TRBV28,CASGLGGSETQYF
TRBD1,19,TRBV19,CASRRSRTGYILSNQPQHF
TRBD2,16,TRBV4-2,CASSPLRAGGVREQYF
TRBD2,15,TRBV7-2,CASSYLLAGVETQYF
.,18,TRBV27,CASSSPQRRTSGANVLTF
TRBD2,16,TRBV18,CASSLSLAGGPDTQYF
TRBD2,16,TRBV19,CASSRGTSGLGDEQFF
.,14,TRBV10-3,CAISKSVEGKGQFF
TRBD2,16,TRBV11-2,CASSLGFSGNTDTQYF
.,14,TRBV7-2,CASSLSGGRGGYTF
.,13,TRBV28,CASSLFSRYEQYF
TRBD1,15,TRBV28,CASSTPGGRGYGYTF
.,11,TRBV7-2,CASSLGLTEFF
.,15,TRBV5-1,CASSSDIIAGNTQYF
TRBD1,17,TRBV28,CASRSFQGQGPGNTIYF
.,15,TRBV21-1,CASTHPDQSSYEQYF
.,13,TRBV2,CASSGGVGYGYTF
.,15,TRBV10-3,CAISDTAASYNEQFF
.,15,TRBV9,CASSALMAGSDTQYF
TRBD1,12,TRBV23-1,CASGTGAYEQYF
.,14,TRBV4-3,CASSQETGNTEAFF
.,14,TRBV19,CASSMDNADEKLFF
.,12,TRBV11-2,CASSHLPEKLFF
.,12,TRBV7-2,CASSLTGRGYTF
.,13,TRBV19,CASSIRLAETQYF
.,13,TRBV2,CASSEIPQETQYF
.,14,TRBV19,CASSLVAAKNIQYF
TRBD1,12,TRBV11-2,CASRIDRGEAFF
.,13,TRBV5-4,CASSTPQGYEQYF
.,14,TRBV11-2,CASSLGRVQETQYF
.,16,TRBV15,CATSRVLAGRGNTIYF
.,9,TRBV29-1,CSAGPEAFF
.,14,TRBV27,CASGGSRGHQPQHF
.,17,TRBV21-1,CASSHVSQRYSNQPQHF
TRBD1,15,TRBV6-5,CASSYSGQGFEKLFF
TRBD2,13,TRBV11-3,CASSSSGKDTQYF